The clone carrying this TCR beta chain was observed many times. Its antigen is not known. The data stem from a study of T cell repertoires in cytomegalovirus infection. Study summary: The public TCR beta signatures pointed to both CMV infection and matching HLA type.

A single record per CDR3 protein comes from TCRdb applying MiXCR to the reads. The table includes roughly 230,000 distinct CDR3 sequences, about a sixth detected once. The study's findings and limits: The response measured ex vivo was dominated by TCR beta clonotypes (HLA-C-restricted and CMV-specific). People with CMV and the relevant HLA were identified by cumulative public TCR beta family frequency.

Sequencing used CD8+ T cells from PBMCs. The TCR originated in a human donor in good health (CMV status not recorded). Some clones in this sample may be carry-over from other donors' samples.

The CDR3 loop reads CASSLTASSTDTQYF. In DNA form, the CDR3 reads TGTGCCAGCAGTTTGACAGCAAGTAGCACAGATACGCAGTATTTT. The rearrangement joins TRBV6-6 to TRBJ2-3, with a possible D match to TRBD1 (5 bases). V lost 4 bases and J lost 0, with 11 bases in between. This CDR3 region has 15 residues. The germline gives CDR1 MNHNY, CDR2 SVGAGI (reference sequence).